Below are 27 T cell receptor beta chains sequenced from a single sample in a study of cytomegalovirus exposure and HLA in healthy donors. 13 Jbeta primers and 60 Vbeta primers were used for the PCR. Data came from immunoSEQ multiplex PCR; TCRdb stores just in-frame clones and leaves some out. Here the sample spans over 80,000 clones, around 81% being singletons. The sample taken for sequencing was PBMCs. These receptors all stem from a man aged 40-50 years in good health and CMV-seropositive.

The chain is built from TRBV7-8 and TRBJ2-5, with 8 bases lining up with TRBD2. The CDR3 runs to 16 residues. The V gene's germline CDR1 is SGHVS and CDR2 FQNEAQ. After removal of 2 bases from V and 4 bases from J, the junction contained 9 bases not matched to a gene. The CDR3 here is CASSLQRREGLETQYF. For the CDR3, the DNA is TGTGCCAGCAGCTTACAGAGACGGGAGGGCCTAGAGACCCAGTACTTC.

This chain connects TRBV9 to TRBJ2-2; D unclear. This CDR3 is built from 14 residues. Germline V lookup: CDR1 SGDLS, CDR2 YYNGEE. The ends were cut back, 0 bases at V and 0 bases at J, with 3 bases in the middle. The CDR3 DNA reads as TGTGCCAGCAGCGTAGGGCCGAACACCGGGGAGCTGTTTTTT. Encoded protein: CASSVGPNTGELFF.

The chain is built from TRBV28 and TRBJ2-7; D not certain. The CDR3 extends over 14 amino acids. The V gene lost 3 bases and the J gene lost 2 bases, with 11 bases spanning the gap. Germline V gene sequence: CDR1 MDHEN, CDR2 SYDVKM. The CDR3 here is CASSFTRPPYEQYF. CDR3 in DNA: TGTGCCAGCAGTTTTACGCGGCCCCCCTACGAGCAGTACTTC.

This chain's CDR3 is CASSLRQGPQHF. Here the CDR3 DNA reads TGTGCCAGCAGTTTAAGACAAGGGCCCCAGCATTTT. This rearrangement joins TRBV28 to TRBJ1-5; D ambiguous. The V gene lost 2 bases and the J gene lost 9 bases, with 8 bases spanning the gap. Germline lookup yields CDR1 MDHEN and CDR2 SYDVKM. There are 12 residues in the CDR3.

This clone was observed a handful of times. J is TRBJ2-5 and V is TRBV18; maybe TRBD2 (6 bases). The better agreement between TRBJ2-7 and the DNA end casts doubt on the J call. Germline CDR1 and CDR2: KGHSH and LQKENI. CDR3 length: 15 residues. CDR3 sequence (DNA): TGTGCCAGCTCACCGGGACTTGCTAACTCCTACGAGCAGTACTTC. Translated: CASSPGLANSYEQYF.

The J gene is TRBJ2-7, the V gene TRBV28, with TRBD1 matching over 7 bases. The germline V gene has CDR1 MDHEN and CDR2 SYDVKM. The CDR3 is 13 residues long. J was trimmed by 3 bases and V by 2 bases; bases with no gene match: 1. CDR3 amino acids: CASSLDRDYEQYF. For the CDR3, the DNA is TGTGCCAGCAGTTTAGACAGGGACTACGAGCAGTACTTC.

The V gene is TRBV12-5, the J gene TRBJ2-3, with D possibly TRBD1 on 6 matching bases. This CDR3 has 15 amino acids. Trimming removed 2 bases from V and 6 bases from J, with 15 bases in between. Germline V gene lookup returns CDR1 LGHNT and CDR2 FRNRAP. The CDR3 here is CASGLSGAIRDTQYF. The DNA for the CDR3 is TGTGCTAGTGGTTTGTCAGGGGCCATCAGGGATACGCAGTATTTT.

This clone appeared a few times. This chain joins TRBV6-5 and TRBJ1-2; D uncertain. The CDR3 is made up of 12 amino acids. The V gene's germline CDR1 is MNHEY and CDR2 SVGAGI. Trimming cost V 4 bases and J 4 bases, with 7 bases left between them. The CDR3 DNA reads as TGTGCCAGCAGTTCGCCAGGCTATGGCTACACCTTC. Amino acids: CASSSPGYGYTF.

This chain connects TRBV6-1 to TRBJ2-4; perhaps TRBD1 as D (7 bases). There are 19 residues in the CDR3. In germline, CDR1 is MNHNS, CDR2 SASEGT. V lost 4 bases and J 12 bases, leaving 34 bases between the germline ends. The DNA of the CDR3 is TGTGCCAGCAGTGTTCTTGGAGGGACAGCCCGGATCTCGTTTGGCAGTCAGTACTTC. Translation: CASSVLGGTARISFGSQYF.

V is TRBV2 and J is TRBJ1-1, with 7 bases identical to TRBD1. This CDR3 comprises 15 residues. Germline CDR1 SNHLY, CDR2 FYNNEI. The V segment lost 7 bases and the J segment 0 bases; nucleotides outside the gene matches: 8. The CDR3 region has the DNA TGTGCCAGCACCCTTGACAGGGACATGAACACTGAAGCTTTCTTT. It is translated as CASTLDRDMNTEAFF.

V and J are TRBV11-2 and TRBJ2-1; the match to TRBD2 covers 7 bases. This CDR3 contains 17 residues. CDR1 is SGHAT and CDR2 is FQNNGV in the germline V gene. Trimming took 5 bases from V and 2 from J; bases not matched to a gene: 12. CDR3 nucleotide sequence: TGTGCCAGCAGCCAAGATCGAGCGGGAAGGGCCTACAATGAGCAGTTCTTC. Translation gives CASSQDRAGRAYNEQFF.

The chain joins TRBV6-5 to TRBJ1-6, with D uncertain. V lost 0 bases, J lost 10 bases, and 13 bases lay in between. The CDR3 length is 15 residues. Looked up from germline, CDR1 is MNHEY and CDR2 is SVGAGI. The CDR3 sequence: CASSYSSVSGSPLHF. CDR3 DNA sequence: TGTGCCAGCAGTTACTCGAGTGTTTCAGGATCACCCCTCCACTTT.

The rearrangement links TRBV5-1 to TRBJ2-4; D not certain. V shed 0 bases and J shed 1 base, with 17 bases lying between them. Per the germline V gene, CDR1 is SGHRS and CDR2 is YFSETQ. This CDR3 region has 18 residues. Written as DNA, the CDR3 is TGCGCCAGCAGCTTGGCCTTGATTAAGTTCGGGGCCAAAAACATTCAGTACTTC. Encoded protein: CASSLALIKFGAKNIQYF.

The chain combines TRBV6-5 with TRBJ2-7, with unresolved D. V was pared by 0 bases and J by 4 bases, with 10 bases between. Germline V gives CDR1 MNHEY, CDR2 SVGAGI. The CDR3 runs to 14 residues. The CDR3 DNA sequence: TGTGCCAGCAGTTACTCGAGACACAGTTACGAGCAGTACTTC. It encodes CASSYSRHSYEQYF.

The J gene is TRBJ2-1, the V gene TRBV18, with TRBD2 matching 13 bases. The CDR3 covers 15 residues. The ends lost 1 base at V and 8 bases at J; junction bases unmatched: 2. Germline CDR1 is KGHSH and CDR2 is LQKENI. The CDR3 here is CASSPRLAGGYEQFF. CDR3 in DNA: TGTGCCAGCTCACCACGACTAGCGGGAGGCTATGAGCAGTTCTTC.

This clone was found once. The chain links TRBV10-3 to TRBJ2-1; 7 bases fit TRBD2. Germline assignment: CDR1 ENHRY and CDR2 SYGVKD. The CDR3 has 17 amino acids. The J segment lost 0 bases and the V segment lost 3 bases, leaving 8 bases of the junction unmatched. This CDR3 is CAISEGPRGSSYNEQFF. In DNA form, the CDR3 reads TGTGCCATCAGTGAAGGTCCGCGGGGGTCCTCCTACAATGAGCAGTTCTTC.

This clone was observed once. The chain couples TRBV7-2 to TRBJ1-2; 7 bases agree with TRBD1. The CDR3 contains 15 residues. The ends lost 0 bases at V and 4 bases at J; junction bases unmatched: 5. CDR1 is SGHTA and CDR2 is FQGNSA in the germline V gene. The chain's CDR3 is CASSLAGRGSYGYTF. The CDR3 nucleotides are TGTGCCAGCAGCTTAGCGGGCAGGGGGAGCTATGGCTACACCTTC.

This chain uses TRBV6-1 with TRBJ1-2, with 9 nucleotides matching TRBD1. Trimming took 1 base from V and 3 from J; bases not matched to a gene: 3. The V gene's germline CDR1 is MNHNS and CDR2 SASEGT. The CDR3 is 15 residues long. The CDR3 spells CASSEGTGAYYGYTF. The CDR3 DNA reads TGTGCCAGCAGTGAAGGGACAGGGGCCTACTATGGCTACACCTTC.

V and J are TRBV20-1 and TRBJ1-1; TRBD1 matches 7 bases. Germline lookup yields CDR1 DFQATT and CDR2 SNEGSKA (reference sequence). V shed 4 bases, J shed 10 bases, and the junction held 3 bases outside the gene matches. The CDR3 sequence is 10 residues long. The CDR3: CSAKGAGAFF. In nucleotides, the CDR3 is TGCAGTGCTAAGGGGGCCGGAGCTTTCTTT.

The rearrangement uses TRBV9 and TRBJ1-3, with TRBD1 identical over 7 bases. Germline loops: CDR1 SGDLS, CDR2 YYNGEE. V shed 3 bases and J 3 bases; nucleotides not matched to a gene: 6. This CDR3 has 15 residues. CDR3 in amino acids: CASSDRQGNGNTIYF. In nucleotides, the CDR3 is TGTGCCAGCAGCGACCGACAGGGAAATGGAAACACCATATATTTT.

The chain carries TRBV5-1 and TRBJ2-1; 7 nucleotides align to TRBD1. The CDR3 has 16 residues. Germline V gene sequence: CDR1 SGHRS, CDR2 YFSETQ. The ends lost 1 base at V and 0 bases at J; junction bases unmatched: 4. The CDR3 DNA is TGCGCCAGCAGCTTGAAGACAGGGAGCTCCTACAATGAGCAGTTCTTC. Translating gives CASSLKTGSSYNEQFF.

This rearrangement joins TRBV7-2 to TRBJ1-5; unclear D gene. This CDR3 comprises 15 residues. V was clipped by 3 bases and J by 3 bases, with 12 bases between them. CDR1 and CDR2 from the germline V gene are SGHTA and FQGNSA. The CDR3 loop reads CASSFSGRLNQPQHF. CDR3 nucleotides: TGTGCCAGCAGCTTTAGCGGCAGACTCAATCAGCCCCAGCATTTT.

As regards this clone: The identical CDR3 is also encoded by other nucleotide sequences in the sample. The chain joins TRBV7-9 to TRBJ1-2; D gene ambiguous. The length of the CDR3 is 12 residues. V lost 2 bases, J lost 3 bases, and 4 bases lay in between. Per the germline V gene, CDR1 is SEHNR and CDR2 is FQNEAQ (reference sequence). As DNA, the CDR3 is TGTGCCAGCAGCTTACCCGACTATGGCTACACCTTC. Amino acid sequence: CASSLPDYGYTF. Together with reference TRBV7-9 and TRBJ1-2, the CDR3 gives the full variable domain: DTGVSQNPRHKITKRGQNVTFRCDPISEHNRLYWYRQTLGQGPEFLTYFQNEAQLEKSRLLSDRFSAERPKGSFSTLEIQRTEQGDSAMYLCASSLPDYGYTFGSGTRLTVV.

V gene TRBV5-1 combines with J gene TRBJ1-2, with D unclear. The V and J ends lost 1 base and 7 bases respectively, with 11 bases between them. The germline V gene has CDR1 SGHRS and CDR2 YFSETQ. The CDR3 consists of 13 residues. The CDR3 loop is CASSLSRESGYTF. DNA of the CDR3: TGCGCCAGCAGCTTGTCTCGGGAGTCTGGCTACACCTTC.

This chain's CDR3 is CASSLGAMDEKLFF. CDR3 in DNA: TGTGCCAGCAGCCTGGGGGCGATGGATGAAAAACTGTTTTTT. V and J are TRBV5-6 and TRBJ1-4; a possible D gene is TRBD1 (6 bases). CDR3 length: 14 amino acids. Germline loops: CDR1 SGHDT, CDR2 YYEEEE. V dropped 4 bases and J dropped 6 bases, with 13 bases sitting between them.

In DNA form, the CDR3 reads TGTGCCAGCAGCGTTTCTAGCGGGGGGTCCTACGAGCAGTACTTC. Translating gives CASSVSSGGSYEQYF. The gene calls are TRBV9 and TRBJ2-7; 11 nucleotides align to TRBD2. The CDR3 covers 15 residues. V lost 2 bases, J lost 1 base, and 2 bases stayed unmatched. Germline V gene data show CDR1 as SGDLS and CDR2 as YYNGEE.

CDR3 sequence: CASSQVGGNYGYTF. The CDR3 coding sequence is TGTGCCAGCAGCCAAGTTGGAGGGAACTATGGCTACACCTTC. The V and J genes are TRBV4-2 and TRBJ1-2; D is undetermined. Trimming removed 1 base from V and 2 bases from J, with 8 bases in between. CDR3 size: 14 residues. Germline loops: CDR1 LGHNA, CDR2 YNFKEQ.